What follows describes a single T cell receptor beta chain. Its antigen is not identified. These data are taken from a study of shared clonotypes between healthy human individuals. Turning to the study itself: CD4 naive cells filled three plates per donor, CD4 memory three, CD8 naive two and CD8 memory one. Findings and limits, study-wide: Enrolling few donors narrowed the genetic and exposure-history diversity that was represented. Several donors held about 5% of naive CD4 clonotypes in common.

This CDR3 contains 14 residues. The V gene lost 7 bases and the J gene lost 0 bases, with 12 bases spanning the gap. CDR1 is MNHEY and CDR2 is SVGAGI in the germline V gene. CD45RO-negative cells were positively selected for CCR7, leaving out terminally differentiated effector memory CD45RA+ cells. Methods used by the authors: Owing to the provision of junction-only sequences devoid of quality scores by immunoSEQ, filtering differed. The data were produced by immunoSEQ multiplex PCR, yet TCRdb's version contains in-frame clones alone and is incomplete. For V, J and clone size, that table is used; D and trimming come from the DNA. The sample has 630,000 or so clones, nearly 98% seen once.

This TCR came from a man between 25 and 39 years old in good health. V is TRBV6-5 and J is TRBJ1-1; no clear D. Input material: naive CD8+ T cells sorted from blood. The CDR3 sequence: CASKIDGMNTEAFF. The CDR3 bases are TGTGCCAGCAAAATTGACGGGATGAACACTGAAGCTTTCTTT.